Below, one T cell receptor (beta chain) is given with its context. Its antigen is still unknown. Total RNA, at least 5 micrograms per sample, came from PBMCs. This sample was included in a study of blood T cells in healthy people across ages. CDR1 and CDR2 from the germline V gene are DFQATT and SNEGSKA (reference sequence). The germline V and J ends were trimmed by 0 bases and 5 bases, with 22 bases remaining between them. The CDR3 has 17 amino acids. Findings and caveats of the study: Older individuals had lower TCR beta diversity per million T cells (the decline was roughly linear).

Together with a sample-barcoded 5' primer, a J-beta primer mix was included in a second PCR lasting roughly 7 to 11 cycles. From each sample, at least 2.5 million paired-end reads containing CDR3 were obtained. TCRdb recomputed calls from the 5' RACE reads with MiXCR, one row per CDR3 protein. The sample has under 2,000,000 distinct CDR3 sequences; 49% are singletons. Sequences were obtained from blood. This chain joins TRBV20-1 and TRBJ1-2; no firm D call. The TCR sequence derives from a woman aged 40-49 years in good health. CDR3 in DNA: TGCAGTGCTAGAGACCGGCTCTCCTCCAGGACTGAGTATGGCTACACCTTC. Translating it yields CSARDRLSSRTEYGYTF.